The 7 T cell receptor beta chains listed next were all sequenced from one sample in a study of blood T cell repertoires in COVID-19. The method was immunoSEQ multiplex PCR; TCRdb's version includes in-frame clones alone and lacks a portion of them. The sample yields tens of thousands of clones, around four fifths seen once. Sequenced input: peripheral blood. The source of these receptors is a human donor in a cohort sampled during active COVID-19.

This chain uses TRBV2 with TRBJ2-3, with D unresolved. The length of the CDR3 is 12 residues. The V gene lost 6 bases and the J gene lost 2 bases, with 6 bases spanning the gap. Looked up from germline, CDR1 is SNHLY and CDR2 is FYNNEI. The CDR3 coding sequence is TGTGCCAGCAGCCCCAACACAGATACGCAGTATTTT. The encoded protein is CASSPNTDTQYF.

This clone has a single count. The chain combines TRBV6-6 with TRBJ2-3, with 9 bases matching TRBD1. Germline CDR1 is MNHNY and CDR2 is SVGAGI (reference sequence). This CDR3 is built from 15 residues. The trim removed 7 bases at V and 5 bases at J, leaving 10 bases unmatched. The CDR3 protein is CASTPGGQGRDTQYF. CDR3 nucleotide sequence: TGTGCCAGCACCCCCGGGGGACAGGGAAGAGATACGCAGTATTTT.

This rearrangement joins TRBV3-1 (or the pseudogene TRBV3-2) to TRBJ2-1; possible D gene TRBD2, 7 bases. This CDR3 has 18 amino acids. Germline V gene sequence: CDR1 LGHDT, CDR2 YNNKEL (reference sequence). The V gene lost 2 bases and the J gene lost 6 bases, with 23 bases spanning the gap. CDR3 bases: TGTGCCAGCAGCCAAACAGGGATTAACGGGGGGCCGGGCAATGAGCAGTTCTTC. Translation gives CASSQTGINGGPGNEQFF.

This clone was found a few times. The J gene is TRBJ2-5, the V gene TRBV12-3 or TRBV12-4; 7 bases match TRBD1. This CDR3 is built from 13 residues. V lost 2 bases, J lost 4 bases, and 1 base stayed unmatched. DNA of the CDR3: TGTGCCAGCAGTTTAACAGGGGCAGAGACCCAGTACTTC. Translating gives CASSLTGAETQYF.

The rearrangement uses TRBV6-1 and TRBJ1-5; 8 bases agree with TRBD1. The CDR3 runs to 17 residues. The ends lost 2 bases at V and 2 bases at J; junction bases unmatched: 8. Germline V gene lookup returns CDR1 MNHNS and CDR2 SASEGT. CDR3: CASSESPPTGGNQPQHF. DNA for the CDR3: TGTGCCAGCAGTGAATCCCCACCGACAGGGGGCAATCAGCCCCAGCATTTT.

The chain combines TRBV3-1 (or the pseudogene TRBV3-2) with TRBJ2-3; 9 bases match TRBD2. CDR1 and CDR2 from the germline V gene are LGHDT and YNNKEL (reference sequence). V trimming: 0 bases; J trimming: 0 bases; junction bases outside the gene matches: 4. CDR3 length equals 17 residues. The DNA for the CDR3 is TGTGCCAGCAGCCAAGAGACTAGCGGTATAAGCACAGATACGCAGTATTTT. It is translated as CASSQETSGISTDTQYF.

The genes are TRBV6-2 or TRBV6-3 and TRBJ1-5; possible D gene TRBD1, 6 bases. V was pared by 0 bases and J by 7 bases, with 7 bases between. This CDR3 has 13 residues. CDR1 and CDR2 from the germline V gene are MNHEY and SVGEGT. The CDR3 DNA is TGTGCCAGCAGTTACTCGAGGGGGCAGCCCCAGCATTTT. It specifies CASSYSRGQPQHF.